Below are 16 T cell receptor beta chains sequenced from a single sample in a study of regulatory T cells in long-lasting Graves disease. Time point noted: newly diagnosed GD, antithyroid drugs for less than 3 months. Making the TCR library involved RNA that had been extracted from PBMCs. Both iRepertoire HTBI primers and Arm-PCR of CDR3 regions were used to build the TCR beta libraries. MiXCR, run by TCRdb on the multiplex PCR reads, gives a single entry per CDR3 protein. The sample includes over 400,000 distinct CDR3 sequences, 14% of them seen just once. The same specimen was also included in a second study, on T cells in Graves' hyperthyroidism and ophthalmopathy.

The sequences come from peripheral blood mononuclear cells (PBMCs), collected at new diagnosis, from a patient treated with antithyroid drugs. The source of these receptors is a woman aged 45-65 years with Graves disease.

This clonotype was seen many times. The chain has TRBV2 and TRBJ2-1; perhaps D is TRBD1 or TRBD2 (5 bases each). Per the germline V gene, CDR1 is SNHLY and CDR2 is FYNNEI. Trimming left V 6 bases short and J 3 bases short, with 15 bases between. CDR3 length: 15 residues. For the CDR3, the DNA is TGTGCCAGCAGCGCAGACCGGGGCAGCTACAATGAGCAGTTCTTC. Its protein product is CASSADRGSYNEQFF.

This clonotype came up many times. V gene TRBV10-2 combines with J gene TRBJ2-1, with 8 bases lining up with TRBD1. Unmatched junction bases numbered 8, after V lost 6 bases and J lost 4 bases. The CDR3 spans 15 residues. Germline assignment: CDR1 WSHSY and CDR2 SAAADI. The CDR3 DNA follows: TGCGCCAGCAGACCCGGACAGGGTCCGTACAATGAGCAGTTCTTC. It is translated as CASRPGQGPYNEQFF.

Comment on this clonotype: Given a much more abundant clone one base away, this may be a read error. The CDR3 does not end in the conserved phenylalanine or tryptophan, so this is likely a read error. The genes are TRBV7-9 and TRBJ2-3, with 9 bases aligning to TRBD2. CDR1 is SEHNR and CDR2 is FQNEAQ in the germline V gene (reference sequence). The ends lost 5 bases at V and 1 base at J; junction bases unmatched: 7. CDR3 size: 16 residues. CDR3 DNA sequence: TGTGCCAGCAGCACGAACTTAGCGGGAGGCACAGATACGCAGTATTGT. Residues: CASSTNLAGGTDTQYC.

In its sample, this clonotype was seen many times. This CDR3 is CAISLSRAGSNYNEQFF. Here the CDR3 DNA reads TGTGCCATCAGTCTATCTAGGGCGGGGTCGAACTACAATGAGCAGTTCTTC. The rearrangement joins TRBV10-3 to TRBJ2-1; TRBD2 might be the D (6 bases). The CDR3 is 17 amino acids. Deletions cut 5 bases from V and 3 bases from J, with 20 bases between. Germline CDR1 is ENHRY and CDR2 is SYGVKD.

This clonotype was seen ten or more times. The V gene is TRBV24-1, the J gene TRBJ1-2; tentative D call: TRBD1 (5 bases). Trimming left V 0 bases short and J 4 bases short, with 17 bases between. This CDR3 has 17 amino acids. Germline V CDR1 and CDR2: KGHDR, SFDVKD. The CDR3 protein is CATSDLGHTYRAYGYTF. CDR3 DNA sequence: TGTGCCACCAGTGATTTGGGACACACCTATAGGGCCTATGGCTACACCTTC.

This clonotype was counted between two and nine times. V is TRBV18 and J is TRBJ1-4; perhaps TRBD1 as D (6 bases). V dropped 5 bases and J dropped 2 bases, with 6 bases sitting between them. The length of the CDR3 is 13 residues. Germline V CDR1 and CDR2: KGHSH, LQKENI. The CDR3: CASSGQTNEKLFF. CDR3 DNA: TGTGCCAGCTCAGGACAGACTAATGAAAAACTGTTTTTT.

This clonotype appeared many times. The chain carries TRBV5-1 and TRBJ2-1; 11 bases match TRBD2. The V gene end was trimmed by 0 bases and the J gene end by 7 bases; junction bases not matched to a gene: 6. The CDR3 length is 16 residues. Per the germline V gene, CDR1 is SGHRS and CDR2 is YFSETQ. The DNA for the CDR3 is TGCGCCAGCAGCTTGGAAACTAGCGGGAGTAGGAATGAGCAGTTCTTC. Protein sequence: CASSLETSGSRNEQFF. The variable domain in full, completed from reference TRBV5-1 and TRBJ2-1, reads KAGVTQTPRYLIKTRGQQVTLSCSPISGHRSVSWYQQTPGQGLQFLFEYFSETQRNKGNFPGRFSGRQFSNSRSEMNVSTLELGDSALYLCASSLETSGSRNEQFFGPGTRLTVL.

This clonotype showed up just a few times. V and J are TRBV29-1 and TRBJ2-3; 10 bases map to TRBD2. Germline loops: CDR1 SQVTM, CDR2 ANQGSEA. This CDR3 contains 13 residues. Losses at the gene ends were 3 bases for V and 7 bases for J; bases not matched to a gene: 4. In DNA, the CDR3 is TGCAGCGTTGATCGTAGCGGGAGGTATACGCAGTATTTT. Its protein product is CSVDRSGRYTQYF.

This clonotype was counted ten times or more. The rearrangement uses TRBV29-1 and TRBJ2-1; D gene unclear. The CDR3 has 14 amino acids. CDR1 and CDR2 (germline): SQVTM, ANQGSEA. V was shortened by 0 bases and J by 8 bases, with 14 bases between the two germline ends. In DNA form, the CDR3 reads TGCAGCGTTGAAGAATCCGCACTTCACGATGAGCAGTTCTTC. Its protein is CSVEESALHDEQFF.

This clonotype was recorded a few times. V and J are TRBV29-1 and TRBJ1-2; no clear D. Trimming took 3 bases from V and 2 from J, leaving 10 bases between them. The V gene's germline CDR1 is SQVTM and CDR2 ANQGSEA. The CDR3 is made up of 13 amino acids. CDR3 DNA: TGCAGCGTTGACGACGGCTGGAACTATGGCTACACCTTC. Protein sequence: CSVDDGWNYGYTF. Drawing the rest from reference TRBV29-1 and TRBJ1-2, the complete variable domain is SAVISQKPSRDICQRGTSLTIQCQVDSQVTMMFWYRQQPGQSLTLIATANQGSEATYESGFVIDKFPISRPNLTFSTLTVSNMSPEDSSIYLCSVDDGWNYGYTFGSGTRLTVV.

This clonotype was recorded many times. The genes are TRBV5-1 and TRBJ2-1; 10 nucleotides align to TRBD2. CDR3 length: 17 residues. The V segment lost 4 bases and the J segment 0 bases; nucleotides outside the gene matches: 7. Germline CDR1 and CDR2: SGHRS and YFSETQ. This CDR3 reads CASSPRLAGFSYNEQFF. The DNA for the CDR3 is TGCGCCAGCAGCCCTCGACTAGCGGGTTTCTCCTACAATGAGCAGTTCTTC.

This clonotype has a handful of counts. The V call is TRBV28, the J call TRBJ1-2; D is uncertain. The germline V gene has CDR1 MDHEN and CDR2 SYDVKM. Trimming shortened V by 5 bases and J by 2 bases, and 9 bases separated the two germline ends. The CDR3 has 13 amino acids. Written as DNA, the CDR3 is TGTGCCAGCAGTATACGGCAGAACTATGGCTACACCTTC. Translation: CASSIRQNYGYTF.

The chain couples TRBV6-2 or TRBV6-3 to TRBJ2-1; the D gene is possibly TRBD2 (6 bases). Germline lookup yields CDR1 MNHEY and CDR2 SVGEGT. The V end was cut by 6 bases, the J end by 0 bases, with 12 bases between. CDR3 length: 15 residues. The CDR3 bases are TGTGCCAGCAGCGGACTACATAACTCCTACAATGAGCAGTTCTTC. This gives the protein CASSGLHNSYNEQFF.

This clonotype showed up many times. The chain employs TRBV7-9 and TRBJ1-2, with D unclear. The V end lost 5 bases, the J end lost 6 bases, and 10 bases lay between the germline ends. The CDR3 extends over 12 amino acids. Germline V gives CDR1 SEHNR, CDR2 FQNEAQ (reference sequence). The CDR3 DNA is TGTGCCAGCAGCCAACGGGGAGATGGCTACACCTTC. Translating it yields CASSQRGDGYTF.

The chain uses TRBV9 and TRBJ1-1; D might be TRBD1 (5 bases). The CDR3 is 14 amino acids. The germline V gene has CDR1 SGDLS and CDR2 YYNGEE. V was pared by 2 bases and J by 4 bases, with 12 bases between. This CDR3 is CASSVEGRGTEAFF. CDR3 nucleotide sequence: TGTGCCAGCAGCGTCGAGGGGCGTGGCACTGAAGCTTTCTTT.

In its sample, this clonotype was seen many times. This chain links TRBV20-1 with TRBJ2-7; D perhaps matches TRBD2 (5 bases). Germline CDR1 is DFQATT and CDR2 is SNEGSKA (reference sequence). This CDR3 has 15 residues. As DNA, the CDR3 is TGCAGCGCCTCGGATTTGCGGGCCTACTCCTACGAGCAGTACTTC. Its translation: CSASDLRAYSYEQYF.